These T cell receptor beta chains were read from a single sample in a study of cytomegalovirus exposure and HLA in healthy donors. Using immunoSEQ multiplex PCR, the repertoire was profiled, and TCRdb retains in-frame clones only, with some absent. Of 150,000 to 200,000 clones in the sample, roughly 77% were seen once. Material: PBMCs. The receptors were sampled from a woman aged 45-65 years in good health and CMV-seropositive. Both conserved end residues are part of each CDR3. D genes are given only for firm matches. Size values are once, few and many counts, or a class for expanded clones, and some rows have none.

NA	NA	TRBV7-6	TRBJ1-1	CASGEMGGSRARATEAFF
few	NA	TRBV19	TRBJ1-6	CASSIQGVLFDNSPLHF
NA	TRBD2	TRBV7-2	TRBJ2-7	CASSLALTSFLEQYF
NA	TRBD1	TRBV7-8	TRBJ2-2	CASSLDRGLAGELFF
few	NA	TRBV21-1	TRBJ2-3	CASSPVCWAGPTDTQYF
few	TRBD1	TRBV2	TRBJ2-1	CASSEGQGRGVVKQFF
NA	TRBD1	TRBV4-3	TRBJ1-4	CASSQSLPGGEKLFF
NA	NA	TRBV7-3	TRBJ1-3	CASSLRPGFGNTIYF
NA	NA	TRBV6-1	TRBJ2-1	CASSVSRGGYDEQFF
NA	NA	TRBV2	TRBJ2-7	CASSESPQGYEQYF
NA	NA	TRBV2	TRBJ1-1	CASRANTEAFF
NA	TRBD1	TRBV30	TRBJ1-2	CAWSLQGPNYGYTF
NA	NA	TRBV11-2	TRBJ2-7	CASSFFYEQYF
NA	NA	TRBV6-5	TRBJ2-1	CASSSVAGGTEQFF
few	NA	TRBV28	TRBJ2-5	CASKSAGKTQYF
NA	NA	TRBV30	TRBJ1-5	CAWSARGWNQPQHF
NA	TRBD2	TRBV7-9	TRBJ2-3	CASSLSLAGVIDTQYF
few	NA	TRBV10-3	TRBJ2-5	CAIRQGGRETQYF
NA	NA	TRBV12-2	NA	CAREPKAYEQYF
NA	TRBD2	TRBV10-3	TRBJ2-7	CAISALAGSSYEQYF
NA	TRBD1	TRBV19	TRBJ1-4	CASSPPPGTGIMTNEKLFF
NA	NA	TRBV18	TRBJ2-7	CASSPSTGTYEQYF
NA	TRBD1	TRBV5-1	TRBJ2-7	CASSLAGGDEQYF
NA	NA	TRBV29-1	TRBJ2-5	CSVAGIEETQYF
few	NA	TRBV6-1	TRBJ2-3	CASSERTASTDTQYF
NA	NA	TRBV7-2	TRBJ2-7	CASSLARQLIYYEQYF
NA	TRBD1	TRBV13	TRBJ1-2	CASSDGTADYGYTF
few	NA	TRBV5-5	TRBJ2-1	CATNQGEGLYEQFF
NA	NA	TRBV4-2	TRBJ2-5	CASSQGAQETQYF
NA	NA	TRBV20-1	TRBJ1-1	CSARGPRVAFF
NA	NA	TRBV7-6	TRBJ2-1	CASSLDQGTYNEQFF
NA	NA	TRBV7-2	TRBJ1-2	CASSLAIAPPAYGYTF
NA	NA	TRBV18	TRBJ1-1	CASSPPEITEAFF
NA	TRBD2	TRBV9	TRBJ2-2	CASSVESAGAGELFF
few	NA	TRBV7-9	TRBJ2-2	CSFSRRVATGELFF
once	TRBD1	TRBV5-1	TRBJ2-5	CASSSKQGVWETQYF
NA	NA	TRBV28	TRBJ1-1	CASSVTGIWGNTEAFF
few	NA	TRBV28	TRBJ2-7	CASSLQGYEQYF